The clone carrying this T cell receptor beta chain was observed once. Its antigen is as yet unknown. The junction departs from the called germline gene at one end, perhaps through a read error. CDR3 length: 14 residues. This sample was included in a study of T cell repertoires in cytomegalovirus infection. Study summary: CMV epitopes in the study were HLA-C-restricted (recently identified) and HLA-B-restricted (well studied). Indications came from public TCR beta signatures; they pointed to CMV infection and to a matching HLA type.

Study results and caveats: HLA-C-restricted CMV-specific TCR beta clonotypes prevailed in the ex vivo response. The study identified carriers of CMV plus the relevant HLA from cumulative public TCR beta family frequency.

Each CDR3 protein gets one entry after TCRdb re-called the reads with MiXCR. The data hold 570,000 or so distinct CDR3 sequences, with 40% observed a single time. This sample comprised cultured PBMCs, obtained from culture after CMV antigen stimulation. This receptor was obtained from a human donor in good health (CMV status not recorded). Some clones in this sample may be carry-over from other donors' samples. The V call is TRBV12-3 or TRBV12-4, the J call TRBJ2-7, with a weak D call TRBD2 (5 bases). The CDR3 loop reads CASSFGGVGYEQYF. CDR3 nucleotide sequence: TGTGCCAGCAGTTTTGGAGGAGTCGGGTACGAGCAGTACTTT.